What follows describes a single TCR beta chain. As yet, its antigen is unknown. Sequenced by immunoSEQ multiplex PCR; TCRdb stores in-frame clones only, minus some. The sample records some 130,000 clones, around four fifths being singletons. The CDR3 consists of 17 residues. V lost 2 bases to trimming and J lost 1 base; unmatched junction nucleotides: 7. The V gene's germline CDR1 is SGHDT and CDR2 YYEEEE. The entry originates in a study of cytomegalovirus exposure and HLA in healthy donors. Findings of the study overall: A later analysis found first-cohort TCR clusters tended to co-occur in the approximately 120 validation repertoires. There were some public TCRs occurring in many donors, but most TCR sequences were rare.

These donors were members of the roughly 120-subject validation cohort, a group separate from the approximately 680-subject first cohort. Sequenced: PBMCs. The V call is TRBV5-6, the J call TRBJ2-2, with 8 bases matching TRBD1. This sequence originates from a man in his thirties or forties in good health and CMV-seropositive. The CDR3 is CASSFPTGQVNTGELFF. The CDR3 coding sequence is TGTGCCAGCAGCTTCCCTACGGGACAGGTGAACACCGGGGAGCTGTTTTTT.